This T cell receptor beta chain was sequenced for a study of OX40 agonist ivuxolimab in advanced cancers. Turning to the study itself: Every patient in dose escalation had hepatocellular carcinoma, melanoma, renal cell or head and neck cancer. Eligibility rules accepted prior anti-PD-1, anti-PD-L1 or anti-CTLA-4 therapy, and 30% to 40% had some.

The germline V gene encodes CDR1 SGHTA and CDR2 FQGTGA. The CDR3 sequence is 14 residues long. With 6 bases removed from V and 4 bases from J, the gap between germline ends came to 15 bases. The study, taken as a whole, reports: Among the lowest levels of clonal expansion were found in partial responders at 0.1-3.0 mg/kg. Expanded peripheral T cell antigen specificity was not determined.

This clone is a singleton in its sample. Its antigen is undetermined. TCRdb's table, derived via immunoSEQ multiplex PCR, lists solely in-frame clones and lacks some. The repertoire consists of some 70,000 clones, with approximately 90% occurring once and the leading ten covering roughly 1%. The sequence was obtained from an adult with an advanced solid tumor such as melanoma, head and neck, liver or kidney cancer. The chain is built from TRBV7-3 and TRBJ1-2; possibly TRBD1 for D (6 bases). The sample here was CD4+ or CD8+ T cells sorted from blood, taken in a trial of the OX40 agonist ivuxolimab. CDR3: CASSPDRNTYGYTF. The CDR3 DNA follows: TGTGCCAGCAGTCCTGACAGGAATACCTATGGCTACACCTTC.